One sample yielded the 19 T cell receptor beta chains listed below, sequenced in a study of vaccination and CD4 T cells after COVID-19. The Oncomine TCR Beta short-read assay sequenced DNA from cultured CD4+ T cells. TCRdb passed the PCR reads through MiXCR, listing each CDR3 protein once. The table includes several thousand distinct CDR3 sequences, approximately 67% detected once. These receptors have no known antigen. Indicated treatment: roughly ten-day PBMC culture with coronavirus spike peptide pools or control peptides (ViraFEST assay). The sequencing here drew on CD4+ T cells from blood, cultured in vitro, taken before SARS-CoV-2 vaccination. The receptors were gathered from a human donor who had recovered from COVID-19.

The V gene is TRBV28, the J gene TRBJ1-5; D is ambiguous. Between the trimmed V and J ends, which lost 4 bases and 8 bases, there was a span of 18 bases. This CDR3 is built from 15 residues. Germline CDR1 MDHEN, CDR2 SYDVKM. The CDR3 nucleotides are TGTGCCAGCAGTTCGGGAGGAATGCTTTTGGAGCCCCAGCATTTT. This codes for CASSSGGMLLEPQHF.

The rearrangement uses TRBV20-1 and TRBJ2-2; perhaps TRBD1 as D (6 bases). Germline CDR1 DFQATT, CDR2 SNEGSKA (reference sequence). The CDR3 loop spans 14 amino acids. Trimming left V 5 bases short and J 6 bases short, with 16 bases between. The CDR3 bases are TGCAGTGCTTTACAGGGAGTAGAAGCCGGGGAGCTGTTTTTT. Protein sequence: CSALQGVEAGELFF.

The rearrangement links TRBV2 to TRBJ2-7; D remains unclear. Germline lookup yields CDR1 SNHLY and CDR2 FYNNEI. This CDR3 spans 11 amino acids. V lost 4 bases and J 2 bases, leaving 3 bases between the germline ends. In DNA, the CDR3 is TGTGCCAGCAGTGGTCCCTACGAGCAGTACTTC. It translates to CASSGPYEQYF.

This sequence joins TRBV7-3 and TRBJ1-3; perhaps TRBD1 as D (6 bases). This CDR3 contains 17 residues. With 0 bases removed from V and 0 bases from J, the gap between germline ends came to 12 bases. Germline loops: CDR1 SGHTA, CDR2 FQGTGA. The CDR3, as DNA: TGTGCCAGCAGCTTAACTTCGGGCAGGGGCTCTGGAAACACCATATATTTT. This translates into CASSLTSGRGSGNTIYF. Drawing the rest from reference TRBV7-3 and TRBJ1-3, the complete variable domain is GAGVSQTPSNKVTEKGKYVELRCDPISGHTALYWYRQSLGQGPEFLIYFQGTGAADDSGLPNDRFFAVRPEGSVSTLKIQRTERGDSAVYLCASSLTSGRGSGNTIYFGEGSWLTVV.

The V and J genes are TRBV20-1 and TRBJ2-1; perhaps TRBD2 as D (6 bases). Trimming cost V 3 bases and J 9 bases, with 21 bases left between them. Germline CDR1 and CDR2: DFQATT and SNEGSKA (reference sequence). The CDR3 is 15 residues long. CDR3 nucleotides: TGCAGTGCTAGTGGCGGCCTCATCGGGGGTGTTGAGCAGTTCTTC. Its translation: CSASGGLIGGVEQFF.

As concerns this clonotype: The DNA is left out, because the CDR3 cannot be placed on it with certainty; the CDR3 is given as TCRdb lists it. The rearrangement links TRBV6-2 or TRBV6-3 to TRBJ1-2. The CDR3 contains 12 residues when both ends are counted. Germline V gene sequence: CDR1 MNHEY, CDR2 SVGEGT. The CDR3 loop reads CASSTSTTGYTF.

V and J are TRBV4-2 and TRBJ2-1; 7 bases align to TRBD1. Germline trimming cut 5 bases from V and 7 bases from J; bases unmatched to any gene: 8. This CDR3 contains 14 residues. Germline assignment: CDR1 LGHNA and CDR2 YNFKEQ. The CDR3 is CASSAQGPLNEQFF. The CDR3 coding sequence is TGTGCCAGCAGCGCACAGGGGCCCTTGAATGAGCAGTTCTTC.

This clonotype appeared a few times. V is TRBV20-1 and J is TRBJ2-2, with 9 bases identical to TRBD2. CDR3 length: 16 residues. The V segment lost 1 base and the J segment 3 bases; nucleotides outside the gene matches: 6. Per the germline V gene, CDR1 is DFQATT and CDR2 is SNEGSKA (reference sequence). CDR3 amino acids: CSARATSGGDTGELFF. CDR3 sequence (DNA): TGCAGTGCTAGAGCGACTAGCGGCGGGGACACCGGGGAGCTGTTTTTT.

The chain links TRBV19 to TRBJ2-5, with 7 bases aligning to TRBD1. The CDR3 totals 15 residues. The germline V gene encodes CDR1 LNHDA and CDR2 SQIVND (reference sequence). Trimming at V came to 5 bases and at J to 2 bases, leaving 8 bases not matched to a gene. The chain's CDR3 is CASSPRQGKQETQYF. The CDR3 DNA is TGTGCCAGTAGTCCCCGACAGGGAAAACAAGAGACCCAGTACTTC.

This clonotype appeared a single time. The chain combines TRBV18 with TRBJ2-2, with D perhaps TRBD1 (6 bases). The CDR3 is made up of 16 amino acids. Trimming removed 3 bases from V and 2 bases from J, with 13 bases in between. From germline, CDR1 is KGHSH and CDR2 LQKENI. Here the CDR3 DNA reads TGTGCCAGCTCACCGGGAACAGGGATAAACACCGGGGAGCTGTTTTTT. Amino acids: CASSPGTGINTGELFF.

The chain carries TRBV20-1 and TRBJ2-3; perhaps TRBD2 as D (6 bases). Trimming took 5 bases from V and 0 from J, leaving 9 bases between them. The CDR3 extends over 13 amino acids. Germline V gene sequence: CDR1 DFQATT, CDR2 SNEGSKA (reference sequence). The CDR3 DNA is TGCAGTGCTCAGAGCGGGAGCACAGATACGCAGTATTTT. Translating gives CSAQSGSTDTQYF.

The chain employs TRBV20-1 and TRBJ2-1; 10 nucleotides line up with TRBD2. Losses at the gene ends were 3 bases for V and 4 bases for J; bases not matched to a gene: 9. Germline V gives CDR1 DFQATT, CDR2 SNEGSKA (reference sequence). This CDR3 spans 16 amino acids. The CDR3 reads CSARLESSGSYNEQFF. The CDR3 coding sequence is TGCAGTGCTAGGCTCGAATCTAGCGGGAGTTACAATGAGCAGTTCTTC.

The chain uses TRBV20-1 and TRBJ1-5; D ambiguous. The V gene lost 3 bases and the J gene lost 3 bases, with 12 bases spanning the gap. This CDR3 has 14 residues. CDR1 is DFQATT, CDR2 SNEGSKA, per germline (reference sequence). Here the CDR3 DNA reads TGCAGTGCTAGTCGGGTGGCCAACAATCAGCCCCAGCATTTT. Its protein is CSASRVANNQPQHF.

The V call is TRBV10-3, the J call TRBJ2-7; TRBD2 aligns across 7 bases. The V and J ends lost 4 bases and 2 bases, in that order; junction bases with no gene match: 11. Per the germline V gene, CDR1 is ENHRY and CDR2 is SYGVKD. CDR3 length: 16 amino acids. CDR3 sequence reads: CAISGVRTRGTYEQYF. In DNA, the CDR3 is TGTGCCATCAGTGGAGTCCGGACTAGGGGAACCTACGAGCAGTACTTC.

This clonotype was detected only a few times. The chain recombines TRBV2 with TRBJ2-5; 15 bases agree with TRBD2. This CDR3 has 15 residues. The germline CDR1 and CDR2 sequences are SNHLY and FYNNEI. V shed 6 bases and J 3 bases; nucleotides not matched to a gene: 2. The CDR3 DNA sequence: TGTGCCAGCAGCGGACTAGCGGGAGGGGAAGAGACCCAGTACTTC. Protein product: CASSGLAGGEETQYF.

The CDR3 sequence: CSAPRGSGKNEQFF. The CDR3 DNA reads as TGCAGTGCACCTCGGGGGAGCGGGAAGAATGAGCAGTTCTTC. V gene TRBV20-1 combines with J gene TRBJ2-1, with 7 bases aligning to TRBD2. The germline gives CDR1 DFQATT, CDR2 SNEGSKA (reference sequence). Trimming cost V 6 bases and J 7 bases; bases outside gene matches: 12. CDR3 length: 14 residues.

In this sample, this clonotype turned up a few times. The V and J genes are TRBV30 and TRBJ1-6; D is possibly TRBD1 (6 bases). The CDR3 runs 14 residues. Germline V gene data show CDR1 as GTSNPN and CDR2 as SVGIG (reference sequence). The V gene lost 4 bases and the J gene lost 10 bases, with 17 bases spanning the gap. CDR3 in DNA: TGTGCCTGGAAATCGGACAGCCGACCGTCACCCCTCCACTTT. This sequence encodes CAWKSDSRPSPLHF.

The chain couples TRBV20-1 to TRBJ2-3; TRBD2 matches at 8 bases. The CDR3 spans 14 residues. Germline V lookup: CDR1 DFQATT, CDR2 SNEGSKA (reference sequence). V was clipped by 3 bases and J by 4 bases; unmatched bases: 6. CDR3 in DNA: TGCAGTGCTAGTCTTAGCGGGGTGGCAGATACGCAGTATTTT. Translated: CSASLSGVADTQYF.

This chain links TRBV20-1 with TRBJ2-7; 9 nucleotides align to TRBD1. The germline CDR1 and CDR2 sequences are DFQATT and SNEGSKA (reference sequence). CDR3 length: 15 residues. The ends lost 3 bases at V and 3 bases at J; junction bases unmatched: 9. CDR3 region: CSASVPGTGHYEQYF. As DNA, the CDR3 is TGCAGTGCTAGTGTGCCGGGGACAGGGCACTACGAGCAGTACTTC.